The 28 T cell receptor beta chains listed next were all sequenced from one sample in a study of PD-1 blockade in classical Hodgkin lymphoma. All trial patients relapsed after autologous stem cell transplantation. Sequencing was performed with immunoSEQ multiplex PCR; in TCRdb, only in-frame clones are kept and a portion is missing. The sample carries under 110,000 clones, 85% to 90% recorded once. The sequenced sample was peripheral blood mononuclear cells (PBMCs), obtained before the second cycle of nivolumab. The receptors were sampled from a human donor with classical Hodgkin lymphoma.

In its sample, this clone was seen once. The CDR3 spells CASSPRGIYQETQYF. CDR3 nucleotide sequence: TGTGCCAGCAGCCCCCGGGGGATCTATCAAGAGACCCAGTACTTC. This chain uses TRBV4-2 with TRBJ2-5; the D gene is possibly TRBD2 (6 bases). Trimming pared 4 bases from V and 2 bases from J, leaving 14 bases between. This CDR3 region has 15 residues. Germline V gives CDR1 LGHNA, CDR2 YNFKEQ.

This clone was recorded only once. The rearrangement uses TRBV5-6 and TRBJ2-1, with TRBD1 identical over 8 bases. The CDR3 has 15 residues. Per germline, CDR1 SGHDT and CDR2 YYEEEE. V was clipped by 4 bases and J by 1 base; unmatched bases: 4. The CDR3 DNA is TGTGCCAGCAGCCAAGACAGGGGTTCCTACAATGAGCAGTTCTTC. Translating gives CASSQDRGSYNEQFF. The full variable domain, its missing parts supplied by reference TRBV5-6 and TRBJ2-1, is DAGVTQSPTHLIKTRGQQVTLRCSPKSGHDTVSWYQQALGQGPQFIFQYYEEEERQRGNFPDRFSGHQFPNYSSELNVNALLLGDSALYLCASSQDRGSYNEQFFGPGTRLTVL.

The J gene is TRBJ1-5, the V gene TRBV7-2; D uncertain. CDR1 SGHTA and CDR2 FQGNSA come from the germline V gene. With 5 bases removed from V and 3 bases from J, the gap between germline ends came to 5 bases. This CDR3 is built from 12 residues. The chain's CDR3 is CASSKHNQPQHF. The CDR3 DNA sequence: TGTGCCAGCAGCAAACACAATCAGCCCCAGCATTTT.

This chain joins TRBV19 and TRBJ2-2; D gene uncertain. V gave up 7 bases and J gave up 4 bases, with 19 bases separating them. The germline V gene encodes CDR1 LNHDA and CDR2 SQIVND (reference sequence). The CDR3 extends over 16 amino acids. This CDR3 is CASKNSGLSATGELFF. The DNA for the CDR3 is TGTGCCAGTAAAAATAGTGGGCTGTCGGCCACCGGGGAGCTGTTTTTT.

This clone was found a few times. One end of the junction varies from germline; a read error may be responsible. V is TRBV10-3 and J is TRBJ1-2; D ambiguous. Per germline, CDR1 ENHRY and CDR2 SYGVKD. CDR3 length: 15 amino acids. The CDR3 DNA is TGTGCCAGCAGTCCACAGCCCGTTGAAGGCTATGGCTACACCTTC. Its translation is CASSPQPVEGYGYTF.

This rearrangement joins TRBV15 to TRBJ1-2, with 7 bases matching TRBD1. CDR1 is LNHNV and CDR2 is YYDKDF in the germline V gene (reference sequence). The CDR3 is made up of 16 amino acids. Trimming took 1 base from V and 0 from J; bases not matched to a gene: 5. For the CDR3, the DNA is TGTGCCACCAGCAGAGGCCGACAGGGAGCTAACTATGGCTACACCTTC. This translates into CATSRGRQGANYGYTF.

The rearrangement links TRBV25-1 to TRBJ2-1, with D unclear. This CDR3 comprises 15 residues. The ends were cut back, 2 bases at V and 0 bases at J, with 8 bases in the middle. Germline V gene lookup returns CDR1 MGHDK and CDR2 SYGVNS. CDR3 region: CASSETASSYNEQFF. In DNA form, the CDR3 reads TGTGCCAGCAGTGAAACGGCGAGCTCCTACAATGAGCAGTTCTTC.

This clone was recorded a few times. The V call is TRBV4-1, the J call TRBJ1-2, with a tentative D call TRBD1 (5 bases). The length of the CDR3 is 16 residues. The germline V and J ends were trimmed by 0 bases and 4 bases, with 15 bases remaining between them. In germline, CDR1 is MGHRA, CDR2 YSYEKL. CDR3: CASSQDTGPGSYGYTF. The DNA of the CDR3 is TGCGCCAGCAGCCAAGATACGGGGCCGGGATCCTATGGCTACACCTTC.

The CDR3 region is CASTGGDSIYNEQFF. CDR3 nucleotide sequence: TGTGCCAGCACCGGTGGGGACAGCATTTACAATGAGCAGTTCTTC. The chain couples TRBV9 to TRBJ2-1; TRBD1 aligns across 7 bases. CDR1 is SGDLS, CDR2 YYNGEE, per germline. This CDR3 region has 15 residues. Trimming took 6 bases from V and 4 from J; bases not matched to a gene: 10.

Comments on this clone: At the DNA level, this CDR3 is encoded by other sequences in the same sample as well. The chain has TRBV27 and TRBJ2-1; 11 positions match TRBD2. This CDR3 spans 15 amino acids. J gave up 4 bases and V 4 bases, and 3 bases lay outside the gene matches. CDR1 is MNHEY, CDR2 SMNVEV, per germline (reference sequence). The CDR3 nucleotides are TGTGCCAGCAGTTCCGGGACTAGCGGTTACAATGAGCAGTTCTTC. Residues: CASSSGTSGYNEQFF.

The chain has TRBV5-5 and TRBJ1-2; 7 nucleotides agree with TRBD1. The V and J ends lost 2 bases and 7 bases, in that order; junction bases with no gene match: 5. The CDR3 totals 13 residues. Germline V gene data show CDR1 as SGHKS and CDR2 as YYEKEE (reference sequence). The CDR3: CASSLGQASGYTF. CDR3 DNA: TGTGCCAGCAGCTTAGGACAGGCGAGTGGCTACACCTTC.

This clone was seen a single time. The chain couples TRBV4-3 to TRBJ2-7; D gene unclear. The CDR3 consists of 14 residues. Per the germline V gene, CDR1 is LGHNA and CDR2 is YSLEER. V was trimmed by 1 base and J by 6 bases, leaving 13 bases between them. The CDR3 loop is CASSQGGLWGEQYF. The CDR3 region has the DNA TGCGCCAGCAGCCAAGGCGGTCTATGGGGCGAGCAGTACTTC.

The gene calls are TRBV11-1 and TRBJ1-2; D gene ambiguous. Deletions cut 1 base from V and 2 bases from J, with 8 bases between. Germline loops: CDR1 SGHAT, CDR2 FQDESV (reference sequence). CDR3 length: 14 residues. The CDR3 protein is CASSLDGRNYGYTF. The DNA for the CDR3 is TGTGCCAGCAGCTTAGACGGCCGGAACTATGGCTACACCTTC.

This chain links TRBV7-2 with TRBJ2-1; D possibly corresponds to TRBD2 (5 bases). The CDR3 is 16 residues long. Trimming pared 5 bases from V and 0 bases from J, leaving 14 bases between. Germline V gene lookup returns CDR1 SGHTA and CDR2 FQGNSA. In DNA form, the CDR3 reads TGTGCCAGCAGCCGAAGCGGCAGAAGCTCCTACAATGAGCAGTTCTTC. Its protein product is CASSRSGRSSYNEQFF.

The rearrangement joins TRBV6-1 to TRBJ2-5, with 11 bases identical to TRBD1. The CDR3 is 15 residues long. Germline CDR1 and CDR2: MNHNS and SASEGT. V gave up 6 bases and J gave up 5 bases; unmatched junction bases: 8. CDR3: CASSRDRGFGETQYF. CDR3 bases: TGTGCCAGCAGCCGGGACAGGGGGTTCGGGGAGACCCAGTACTTC.

The J gene is TRBJ2-3, the V gene TRBV7-3; unclear D gene. This CDR3 has 16 residues. Trimming pared 3 bases from V and 0 bases from J, leaving 13 bases between. Germline-derived CDR1 and CDR2 are SGHTA and FQGTGA. The CDR3 spells CASSFKGGRSTDTQYF. As DNA, the CDR3 is TGTGCCAGCAGCTTTAAGGGTGGCCGAAGCACAGATACGCAGTATTTT.

The V gene is TRBV7-2, the J gene TRBJ1-4; TRBD1 agrees at 7 bases. Germline assignment: CDR1 SGHTA and CDR2 FQGNSA. CDR3 size: 14 residues. The ends lost 5 bases at V and 5 bases at J; junction bases unmatched: 5. This chain's CDR3 is CASSLDRVNEKLFF. The CDR3, as DNA: TGTGCCAGCAGCCTAGACAGGGTGAATGAAAAACTGTTTTTT.

V gene TRBV29-1 combines with J gene TRBJ2-2, with TRBD1 identical over 10 bases. The CDR3 is made up of 15 amino acids. Germline V gives CDR1 SQVTM, CDR2 ANQGSEA. V lost 5 bases to trimming and J lost 3 bases; unmatched junction nucleotides: 6. The CDR3 here is CSVRRQGAHTGELFF. The CDR3 DNA is TGCAGCGTTCGAAGACAGGGGGCACACACCGGGGAGCTGTTTTTT.

The rearrangement uses TRBV5-1 and TRBJ2-7; D uncertain. The CDR3 covers 12 residues. Germline CDR1 and CDR2: SGHRS and YFSETQ. The V gene lost 2 bases and the J gene lost 6 bases, with 9 bases spanning the gap. CDR3 nucleotide sequence: TGCGCCAGCAGCTTTTGGGGTTCCGAGCAGTACTTC. As protein: CASSFWGSEQYF.

The chain combines TRBV11-3 with TRBJ2-5; D perhaps matches TRBD2 (6 bases). The CDR3 has 18 amino acids. CDR1 is SGHNT, CDR2 YENEEA, per germline. Trimming left V 1 base short and J 4 bases short, with 22 bases between. CDR3 DNA: TGTGCCAGCAGCTTAGCCGCTTGGGACTCTGGGTCAGGAGAGACCCAGTACTTC. It is translated as CASSLAAWDSGSGETQYF.

This chain links TRBV29-1 with TRBJ1-2; D unclear. The V and J ends lost 8 bases and 4 bases respectively, with 17 bases between them. The germline V gene has CDR1 SQVTM and CDR2 ANQGSEA. The CDR3 spans 13 residues. The DNA of the CDR3 is TGCAGCTTAAAACCGGACGGAGGCTATGGCTACACCTTC. Its translation: CSLKPDGGYGYTF.

This rearrangement joins TRBV2 to TRBJ2-1, with D maybe TRBD1 (7 bases). Trimming shortened V by 6 bases and J by 6 bases, and 15 bases separated the two germline ends. Germline V CDR1 and CDR2: SNHLY, FYNNEI. This CDR3 is built from 14 residues. The CDR3 loop reads CASRGDSGGNEQFF. CDR3 in DNA: TGTGCCAGCAGGGGGGACTCAGGGGGCAATGAGCAGTTCTTC.

V gene TRBV15 combines with J gene TRBJ1-6; D ambiguous. V was clipped by 2 bases and J by 2 bases, with 10 bases between them. CDR1 and CDR2 from the germline V gene are LNHNV and YYDKDF (reference sequence). CDR3 length: 16 amino acids. CDR3 nucleotides: TGTGCCACCAGCAGAAACCCGACTGCCTATAATTCACCCCTCCACTTT. Translating gives CATSRNPTAYNSPLHF.

V is TRBV7-9 and J is TRBJ2-7; D gene uncertain. Looked up from germline, CDR1 is SEHNR and CDR2 is FQNEAQ (reference sequence). Trimming took off 4 bases at V and 0 bases at J, with 4 bases between the two ends. CDR3 size: 12 residues. CDR3 DNA: TGTGCCAGCAGCTCGAACTCCTACGAGCAGTACTTC. The encoded protein is CASSSNSYEQYF.

The chain couples TRBV29-1 to TRBJ2-5; D perhaps matches TRBD2 (5 bases). The CDR3 is made up of 13 amino acids. CDR1 is SQVTM, CDR2 ANQGSEA, per germline. Trimming stripped 5 bases from V and 5 bases from J, with 15 bases between. CDR3 nucleotides: TGCAGCGTTATCCCGGGAACCGGGGAGACCCAGTACTTC. Encoded protein: CSVIPGTGETQYF. Supplemented by reference TRBV29-1 and TRBJ2-5, the full variable domain reads SAVISQKPSRDICQRGTSLTIQCQVDSQVTMMFWYRQQPGQSLTLIATANQGSEATYESGFVIDKFPISRPNLTFSTLTVSNMSPEDSSIYLCSVIPGTGETQYFGPGTRLLVL.

The V and J genes are TRBV6-1 and TRBJ2-7; TRBD2 is a possible D gene (5 bases). The CDR3 consists of 14 residues. V was clipped by 8 bases and J by 3 bases, with 17 bases between them. The germline CDR1 and CDR2 sequences are MNHNS and SASEGT. The CDR3 here is CASLAANEGYEQYF. In nucleotides, the CDR3 is TGTGCCAGCTTGGCGGCCAATGAGGGCTACGAGCAGTACTTC.

The chain uses TRBV27 and TRBJ2-7, with a possible D match to TRBD1 (6 bases). The CDR3 covers 14 residues. Germline V gene lookup returns CDR1 MNHEY and CDR2 SMNVEV (reference sequence). Deletions cut 3 bases from V and 3 bases from J, with 12 bases between. The CDR3 sequence: CASSFTLGGYEQYF. The DNA of the CDR3 is TGTGCCAGCAGTTTCACCCTAGGGGGCTACGAGCAGTACTTC.

The chain couples TRBV9 to TRBJ1-2, with D unresolved. Trimming removed 1 base at V and 3 bases at J, with 13 bases between. Germline CDR1 SGDLS, CDR2 YYNGEE. This CDR3 contains 15 residues. In nucleotides, the CDR3 is TGTGCCAGCAGCGTAACCCCCACCTGGGACTATGGCTACACCTTC. It encodes CASSVTPTWDYGYTF.